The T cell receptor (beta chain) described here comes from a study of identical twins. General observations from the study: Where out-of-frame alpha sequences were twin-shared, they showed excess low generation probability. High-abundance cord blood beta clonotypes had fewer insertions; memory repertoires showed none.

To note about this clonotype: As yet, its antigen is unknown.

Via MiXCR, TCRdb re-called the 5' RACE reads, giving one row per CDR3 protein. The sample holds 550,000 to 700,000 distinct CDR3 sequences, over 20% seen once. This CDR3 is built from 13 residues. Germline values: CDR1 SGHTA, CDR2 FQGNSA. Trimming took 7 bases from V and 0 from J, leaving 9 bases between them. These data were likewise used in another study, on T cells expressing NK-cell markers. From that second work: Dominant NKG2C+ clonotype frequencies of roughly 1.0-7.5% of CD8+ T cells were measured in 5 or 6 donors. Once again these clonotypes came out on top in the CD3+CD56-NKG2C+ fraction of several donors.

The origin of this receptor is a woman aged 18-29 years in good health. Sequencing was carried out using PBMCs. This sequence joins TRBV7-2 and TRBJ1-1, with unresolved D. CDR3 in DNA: TGTGCCAGCACCCGATTAGTGAACACTGAAGCTTTCTTT. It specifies CASTRLVNTEAFF.